These 8 T cell receptor beta chains were all obtained from the same sample, sequenced in a study of blood T cells in healthy people across ages. Sample-barcoded 5' priming and a J-beta primer mix drove a second PCR of 7 to 11 cycles. TCRdb ran MiXCR on the 5' RACE reads and lists one entry per CDR3 protein. The sample shows about 760,000 distinct CDR3 sequences, 20% to 30% of them seen only once. These data were also filed under a second study, of T cells of mothers and their children.

What was sequenced was blood. These receptors were obtained from a boy aged 5-17 years in good health.

Points on this clonotype: The junction departs from the called germline gene at one end, perhaps through a read error. The genes are TRBV7-9 and TRBJ1-1; no definite D call. The CDR3 has 14 amino acids. CDR1 is SEHNR and CDR2 is FQNEAQ in the germline V gene (reference sequence). For the CDR3, the DNA is TGTGCCAGCAGCTTAGCCCATTTTAACACTGGAGCTTTCTTT. Amino acid sequence: CASSLAHFNTGAFF.

The sample holds a few counts of this clonotype. The rearrangement links TRBV11-2 to TRBJ1-3; no firm D call. The CDR3 covers 15 residues. V was clipped by 1 base and J by 0 bases, with 7 bases between them. The V gene's germline CDR1 is SGHAT and CDR2 FQNNGV. The CDR3 loop is CASSLVGNSGNTIYF. CDR3 nucleotides: TGTGCCAGCAGCTTAGTCGGCAACTCTGGAAACACCATATATTTT.

The gene calls are TRBV18 and TRBJ1-1, with D uncertain. Per the germline V gene, CDR1 is KGHSH and CDR2 is LQKENI. V was trimmed by 5 bases and J by 1 base, leaving 17 bases between them. There are 16 residues in the CDR3. The DNA of the CDR3 is TGTGCCAGCTCAGCCGGGATTTTAGGGTGGAACACTGAAGCTTTCTTT. The encoded protein is CASSAGILGWNTEAFF.

This chain connects TRBV7-2 to TRBJ2-1; TRBD1 matches at 10 bases. The better agreement between TRBJ2-7 and the DNA end casts doubt on the J call. The CDR3 is made up of 14 amino acids. Germline loops: CDR1 SGHTA, CDR2 FQGNSA. CDR3 bases: TGTGCCAGCAGCTTAGTAGGGACAGGGGTCGAGCAGTACTTC. Amino acids: CASSLVGTGVEQYF.

The chain joins TRBV25-1 to TRBJ2-5, with a weak D call TRBD1 (5 bases). This CDR3 comprises 14 residues. V gave up 2 bases and J gave up 6 bases, with 13 bases separating them. CDR1 and CDR2 from the germline V gene are MGHDK and SYGVNS. The CDR3 spells CASSESQPGKTQYF. The CDR3 region has the DNA TGTGCCAGCAGTGAAAGCCAACCAGGGAAGACCCAGTACTTC.

In this sample, this clonotype turned up once. V usage is TRBV5-5 and J usage is TRBJ2-5, with D uncertain. The CDR3 extends over 14 amino acids. Germline V gene data show CDR1 as SGHKS and CDR2 as YYEKEE (reference sequence). V lost 2 bases to trimming and J lost 2 bases, with 10 bases between them. The CDR3 is CASSFDATQETQYF. The CDR3 DNA is TGTGCCAGCAGCTTTGACGCCACACAAGAGACCCAGTACTTC.

This clonotype has more than one count but fewer than ten. DNA for the CDR3: TGTGCCAGCAGCTTAAAGGCGGGGGGCAGTGGCGAGCAGTACTTC. Amino acids: CASSLKAGGSGEQYF. This sequence joins TRBV7-2 and TRBJ2-7, with 8 nucleotides matching TRBD2. The ends lost 2 bases at V and 6 bases at J; junction bases unmatched: 9. Per the germline V gene, CDR1 is SGHTA and CDR2 is FQGNSA. This CDR3 region has 15 residues.

This clonotype has only a few counts. The chain recombines TRBV7-2 with TRBJ2-3; the D gene could be TRBD1 or TRBD2 (5 bases each). V lost 5 bases and J 0 bases, leaving 15 bases between the germline ends. The length of the CDR3 is 16 residues. Per the germline V gene, CDR1 is SGHTA and CDR2 is FQGNSA. The CDR3 spells CASSLNRGVSTDTQYF. CDR3 DNA sequence: TGTGCCAGCAGCCTTAACCGGGGCGTAAGCACAGATACGCAGTATTTT.